The next 3 T cell receptor beta chains were all read from a single sample in a study of cytomegalovirus exposure and HLA in healthy donors. Generated by immunoSEQ multiplex PCR, the TCRdb table keeps only in-frame clones and is missing some. The data contain 150,000 to 200,000 clones, 70% to 90% of them singletons. Sample: PBMCs. These receptors came from a man aged 25 to 40 in good health and CMV-seropositive.

This clone has just one count. This chain connects TRBV28 to TRBJ1-5; the match to TRBD1 covers 8 bases. CDR1 and CDR2 (germline): MDHEN, SYDVKM. Trimming removed 5 bases from V and 7 bases from J; junction bases left unmatched: 7. There are 14 residues in the CDR3. The CDR3 here is CASSAGGARQPQHF. CDR3 nucleotide sequence: TGTGCCAGCAGTGCAGGGGGCGCGAGGCAGCCCCAGCATTTT.

This chain links TRBV11-2 with TRBJ2-5, with 7 positions matching TRBD2. The junction had 3 bases not matched to a gene; V was cut back by 2 bases and J by 3 bases. Germline V gene lookup returns CDR1 SGHAT and CDR2 FQNNGV. The length of the CDR3 is 14 residues. The DNA of the CDR3 is TGTGCCAGCAGCTTACCCCTAGCGGAAGAGACCCAGTACTTC. Its protein is CASSLPLAEETQYF.

The chain combines TRBV5-8 with TRBJ1-2; TRBD1 matches 12 bases. The CDR3 has 17 amino acids. Germline assignment: CDR1 SGHTS and CDR2 YDEGEE. The V segment lost 4 bases and the J segment 4 bases; nucleotides outside the gene matches: 11. CDR3 region: CASSLGQGAPGAYGYTF. The CDR3 DNA reads TGTGCCAGCAGCCTGGGACAGGGGGCGCCGGGTGCCTATGGCTACACCTTC.